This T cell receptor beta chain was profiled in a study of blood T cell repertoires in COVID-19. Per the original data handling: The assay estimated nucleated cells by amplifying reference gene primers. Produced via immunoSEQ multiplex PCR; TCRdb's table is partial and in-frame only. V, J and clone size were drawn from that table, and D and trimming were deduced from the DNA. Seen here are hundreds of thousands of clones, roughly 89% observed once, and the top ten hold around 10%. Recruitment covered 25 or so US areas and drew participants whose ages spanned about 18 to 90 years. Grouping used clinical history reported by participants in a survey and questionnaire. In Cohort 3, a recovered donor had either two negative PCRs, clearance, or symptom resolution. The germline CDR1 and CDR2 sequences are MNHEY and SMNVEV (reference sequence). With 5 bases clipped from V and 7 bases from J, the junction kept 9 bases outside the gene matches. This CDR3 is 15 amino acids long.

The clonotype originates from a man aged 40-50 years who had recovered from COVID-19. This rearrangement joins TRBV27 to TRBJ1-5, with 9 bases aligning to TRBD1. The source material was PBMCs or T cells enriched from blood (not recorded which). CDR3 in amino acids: CASSPSGTGMQPQHF. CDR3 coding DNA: TGTGCCAGCAGTCCCTCCGGGACAGGGATGCAGCCCCAGCATTTT.